This is a list of T cell receptor beta chains from one sample in a study of blood T cell repertoires in COVID-19. Profiling relied on immunoSEQ multiplex PCR, and the TCRdb table lists in-frame clones only, not all of them. Of some 65,000 clones listed, about 86% were seen once; the top ten hold approximately 15%. What was sequenced was peripheral blood. These receptor sequences come from a man aged 40-50 years with COVID-19, enrolled during active disease. The CDR3 runs from the conserved cysteine through the conserved F or W. Fields, in order: CDR3 length, clone size, J gene, V gene, D gene, CDR3 protein, CDR3 DNA. The D gene is left open where the match is weak. Size tells how often a clone was seen (once, few, many) or the class of an expanded clone, and some rows leave it out.

14,.,TRBJ2-1,TRBV25-1,.,CASSESGVAAEQFF,TGTGCCAGCAGTGAATCAGGGGTGGCCGCTGAGCAGTTCTTC
13,.,TRBJ1-2,TRBV30,.,CAWSVQGDYGYTF,TGTGCCTGGAGTGTACAAGGGGACTATGGCTACACCTTC
14,.,TRBJ1-1,TRBV28,.,CASTLPGPPTEAFF,TGTGCCAGCACCTTGCCAGGGCCCCCCACTGAAGCTTTCTTT
11,.,TRBJ2-1,TRBV25-1,.,CASRGGGEQFF,TGTGCCAGTCGCGGGGGCGGCGAGCAGTTCTTC
16,.,TRBJ2-1,TRBV9,TRBD2,CASSAQAGGAYNEQFF,TGTGCCAGCAGCGCCCAAGCGGGGGGAGCCTACAATGAGCAGTTCTTC
18,.,TRBJ1-4,TRBV9,.,CASSNHRMTGFSEIELFF,TGTGCCAGCAGCAACCACAGAATGACAGGTTTCTCGGAGATAGAACTGTTTTTT
16,few,TRBJ1-1,TRBV19,TRBD1,CASSARTGGGRTEAFF,TGTGCCAGTAGTGCACGGACAGGGGGGGGAAGAACTGAAGCTTTCTTT
11,.,TRBJ2-5,TRBV20-1,.,CSARGEETQYF,TGCAGTGCCCGGGGTGAAGAGACCCAGTACTTC
16,once,TRBJ1-2,TRBV4-1,TRBD1,CASSAGTARANYGYTF,TGCGCCAGCAGCGCCGGGACAGCCAGAGCTAACTATGGCTACACCTTC
12,.,TRBJ1-2,TRBV2,.,CASGVRERGYTF,TGTGCCAGCGGTGTGAGGGAGAGGGGCTACACCTTC
16,.,TRBJ2-2,TRBV3-1/TRBV3-2,TRBD1,CASSFPGQGYTGELFF,TGTGCCAGCAGCTTTCCGGGACAGGGGTACACCGGGGAGCTGTTTTTT
11,.,TRBJ2-2,TRBV7-9,TRBD1,CATGSTGELFF,TGTGCGACAGGGAGCACCGGGGAGCTGTTTTTT
15,.,TRBJ1-2,TRBV11-2,TRBD1,CASSFGQGVNYGYTF,TGTGCCAGCAGCTTCGGACAGGGGGTTAACTATGGCTACACCTTC
17,few,TRBJ2-2,TRBV27,TRBD2,CASSLKGLASLTGELFF,TGTGCCAGCAGTTTAAAGGGACTAGCTTCCCTCACCGGGGAGCTGTTTTTT